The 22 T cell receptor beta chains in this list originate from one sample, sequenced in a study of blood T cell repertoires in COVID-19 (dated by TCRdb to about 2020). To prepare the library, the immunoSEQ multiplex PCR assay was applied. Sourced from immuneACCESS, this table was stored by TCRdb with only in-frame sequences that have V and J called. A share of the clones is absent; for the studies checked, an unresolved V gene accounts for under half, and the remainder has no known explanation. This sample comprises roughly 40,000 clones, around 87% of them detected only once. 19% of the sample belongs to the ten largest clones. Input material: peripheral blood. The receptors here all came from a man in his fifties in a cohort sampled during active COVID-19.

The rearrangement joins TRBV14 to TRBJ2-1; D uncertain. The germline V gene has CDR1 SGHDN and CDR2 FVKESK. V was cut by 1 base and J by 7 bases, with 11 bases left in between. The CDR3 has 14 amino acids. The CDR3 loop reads CASSQASVENEQFF. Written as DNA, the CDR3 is TGTGCCAGCAGCCAAGCAAGCGTAGAGAATGAGCAGTTCTTC.

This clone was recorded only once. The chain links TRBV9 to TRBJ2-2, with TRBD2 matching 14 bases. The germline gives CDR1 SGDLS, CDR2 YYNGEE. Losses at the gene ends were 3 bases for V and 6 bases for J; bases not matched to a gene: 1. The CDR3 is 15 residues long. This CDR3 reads CASSETSGRAGELFF. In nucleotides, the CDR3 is TGTGCCAGCAGCGAGACTAGCGGGAGGGCCGGGGAGCTGTTTTTT.

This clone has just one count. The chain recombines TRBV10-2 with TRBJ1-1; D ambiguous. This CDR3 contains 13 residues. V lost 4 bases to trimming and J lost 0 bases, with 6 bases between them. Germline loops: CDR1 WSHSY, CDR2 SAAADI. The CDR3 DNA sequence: TGCGCCAGCAGTGGTCTTATGAACACTGAAGCTTTCTTT. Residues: CASSGLMNTEAFF.

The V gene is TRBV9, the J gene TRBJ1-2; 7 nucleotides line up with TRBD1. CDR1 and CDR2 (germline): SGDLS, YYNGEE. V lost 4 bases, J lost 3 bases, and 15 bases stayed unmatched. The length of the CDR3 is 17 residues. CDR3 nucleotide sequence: TGTGCCAGCAGCCCAAGCGAAACAGGGGCGGGTTACTATGGCTACACCTTC. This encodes CASSPSETGAGYYGYTF. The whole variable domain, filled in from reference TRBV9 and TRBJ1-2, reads DSGVTQTPKHLITATGQRVTLRCSPRSGDLSVYWYQQSLDQGLQFLIQYYNGEERAKGNILERFSAQQFPDLHSELNLSSLELGDSALYFCASSPSETGAGYYGYTFGSGTRLTVV.

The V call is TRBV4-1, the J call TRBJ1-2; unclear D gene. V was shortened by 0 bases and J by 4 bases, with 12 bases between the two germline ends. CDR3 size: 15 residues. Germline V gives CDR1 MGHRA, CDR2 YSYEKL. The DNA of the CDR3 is TGCGCCAGCAGCCAAGATATAGCGGAGGGCTATGGCTACACCTTC. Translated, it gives CASSQDIAEGYGYTF.

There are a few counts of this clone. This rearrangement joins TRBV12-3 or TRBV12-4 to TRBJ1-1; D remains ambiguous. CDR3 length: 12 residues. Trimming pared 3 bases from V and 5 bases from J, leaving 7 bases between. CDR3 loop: CASSFPRTEAFF. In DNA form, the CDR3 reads TGTGCCAGCAGTTTCCCGAGGACTGAAGCTTTCTTT.

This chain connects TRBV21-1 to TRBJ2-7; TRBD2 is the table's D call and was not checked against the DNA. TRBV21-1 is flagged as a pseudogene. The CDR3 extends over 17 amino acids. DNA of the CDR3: TGTGCCAGCAACCTAGGGACTCGGAAAAACCTCTCCTACGAGCAGTACGTC. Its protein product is CASNLGTRKNLSYEQYV.

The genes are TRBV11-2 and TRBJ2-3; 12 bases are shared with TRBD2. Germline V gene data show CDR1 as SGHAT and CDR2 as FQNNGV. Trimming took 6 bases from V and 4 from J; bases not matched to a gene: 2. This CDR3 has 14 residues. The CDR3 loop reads CASRLAGGPDTQYF. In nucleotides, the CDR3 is TGTGCCAGCAGGCTAGCGGGGGGGCCAGATACGCAGTATTTT.

CDR3 in amino acids: CARSLVGTSGRASLSGEQYV. The CDR3 nucleotides read TGTGCCAGAAGCTTGGTTGGGACTAGCGGGAGGGCCAGTTTAAGTGGAGAGCAGTACGTC. This rearrangement joins TRBV5-3 to TRBJ2-7; the match to TRBD2 covers 16 bases. TRBV5-3 is designated an ORF whose function remains uncertain. The length of the CDR3 is 20 residues. V was clipped by 0 bases and J by 7 bases; unmatched bases: 16.

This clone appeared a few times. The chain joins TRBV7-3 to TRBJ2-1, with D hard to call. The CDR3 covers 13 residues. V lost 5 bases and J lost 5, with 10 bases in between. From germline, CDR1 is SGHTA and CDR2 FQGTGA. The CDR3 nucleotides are TGTGCCAGCAGCACGTCTAGAGACAATGAGCAGTTCTTC. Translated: CASSTSRDNEQFF.

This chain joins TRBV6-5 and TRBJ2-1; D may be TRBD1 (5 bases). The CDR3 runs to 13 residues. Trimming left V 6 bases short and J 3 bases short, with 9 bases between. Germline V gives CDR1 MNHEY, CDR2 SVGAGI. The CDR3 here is CASSRGHYNEQFF. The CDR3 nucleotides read TGTGCCAGCAGCCGTGGACACTACAATGAGCAGTTCTTC.

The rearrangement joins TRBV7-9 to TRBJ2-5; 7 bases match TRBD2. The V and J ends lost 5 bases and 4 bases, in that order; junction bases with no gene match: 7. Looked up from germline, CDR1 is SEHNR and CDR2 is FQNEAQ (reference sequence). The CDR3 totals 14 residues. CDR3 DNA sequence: TGTGCCAGCAGCCCCCGAAGCGGGATAGAGACCCAGTACTTC. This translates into CASSPRSGIETQYF.

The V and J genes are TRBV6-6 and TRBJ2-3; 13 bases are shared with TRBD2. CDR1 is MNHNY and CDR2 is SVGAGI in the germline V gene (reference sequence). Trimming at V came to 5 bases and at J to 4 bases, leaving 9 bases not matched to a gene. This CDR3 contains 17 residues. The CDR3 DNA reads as TGTGCCAGCAGTCCCCGCGGACTAGCGGGAGTCGCAGATACGCAGTATTTT. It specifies CASSPRGLAGVADTQYF.

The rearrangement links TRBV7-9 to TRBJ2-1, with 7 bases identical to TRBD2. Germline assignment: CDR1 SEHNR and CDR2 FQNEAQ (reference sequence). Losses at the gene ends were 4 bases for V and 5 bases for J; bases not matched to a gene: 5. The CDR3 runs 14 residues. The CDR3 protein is CASSSLAANNEQFF. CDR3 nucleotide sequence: TGTGCCAGCAGCTCCCTAGCGGCAAACAATGAGCAGTTCTTC. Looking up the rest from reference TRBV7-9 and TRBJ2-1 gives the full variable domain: DTGVSQNPRHKITKRGQNVTFRCDPISEHNRLYWYRQTLGQGPEFLTYFQNEAQLEKSRLLSDRFSAERPKGSFSTLEIQRTEQGDSAMYLCASSSLAANNEQFFGPGTRLTVL.

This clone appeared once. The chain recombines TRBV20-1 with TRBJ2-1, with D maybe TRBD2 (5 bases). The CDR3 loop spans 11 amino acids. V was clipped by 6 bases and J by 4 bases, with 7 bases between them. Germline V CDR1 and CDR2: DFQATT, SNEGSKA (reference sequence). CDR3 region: CSADYYNEQFF. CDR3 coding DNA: TGCAGTGCAGACTATTACAATGAGCAGTTCTTC.

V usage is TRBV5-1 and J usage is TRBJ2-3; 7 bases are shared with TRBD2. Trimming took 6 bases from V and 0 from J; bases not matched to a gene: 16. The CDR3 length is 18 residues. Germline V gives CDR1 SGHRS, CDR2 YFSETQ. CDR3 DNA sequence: TGCGCCAGCACCTCCCCTGGCTCGACTAGCCGCAGCACAGATACGCAGTATTTT. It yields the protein CASTSPGSTSRSTDTQYF.

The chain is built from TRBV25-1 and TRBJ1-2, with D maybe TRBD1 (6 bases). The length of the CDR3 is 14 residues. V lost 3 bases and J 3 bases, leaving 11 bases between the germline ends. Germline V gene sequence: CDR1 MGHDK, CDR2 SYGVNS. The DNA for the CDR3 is TGTGCCAGCAGTGACTTACGGACAGACTATGGCTACACCTTC. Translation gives CASSDLRTDYGYTF.

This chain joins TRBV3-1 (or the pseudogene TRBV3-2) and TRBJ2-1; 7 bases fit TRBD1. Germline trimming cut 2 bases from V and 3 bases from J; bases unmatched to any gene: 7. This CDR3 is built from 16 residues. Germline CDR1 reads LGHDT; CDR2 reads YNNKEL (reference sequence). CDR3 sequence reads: CASSQRFRGYYNEQFF. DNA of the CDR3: TGTGCCAGCAGCCAAAGGTTCAGGGGGTACTACAATGAGCAGTTCTTC.

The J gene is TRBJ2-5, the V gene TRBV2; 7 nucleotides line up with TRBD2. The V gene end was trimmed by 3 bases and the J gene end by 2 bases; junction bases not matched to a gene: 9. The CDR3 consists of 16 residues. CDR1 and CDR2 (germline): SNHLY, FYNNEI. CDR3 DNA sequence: TGTGCCAGCAGTGATGGAGCGGGGACCACTCAAGAGACCCAGTACTTC. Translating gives CASSDGAGTTQETQYF.

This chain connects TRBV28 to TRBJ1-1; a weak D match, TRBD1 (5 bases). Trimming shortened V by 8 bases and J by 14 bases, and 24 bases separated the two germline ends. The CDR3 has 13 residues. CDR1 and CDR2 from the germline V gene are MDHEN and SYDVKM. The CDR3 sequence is CASLTRGGVGTFF. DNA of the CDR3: TGTGCCAGCCTCACCCGGGGGGGGGTCGGGACCTTCTTT.

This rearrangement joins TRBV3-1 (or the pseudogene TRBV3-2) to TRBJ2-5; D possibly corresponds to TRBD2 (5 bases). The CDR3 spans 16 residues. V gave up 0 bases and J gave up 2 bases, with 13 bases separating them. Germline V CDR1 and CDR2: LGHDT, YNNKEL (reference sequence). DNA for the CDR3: TGTGCCAGCAGCCAAGACGGGATAGGCGCTCAAGAGACCCAGTACTTC. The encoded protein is CASSQDGIGAQETQYF.

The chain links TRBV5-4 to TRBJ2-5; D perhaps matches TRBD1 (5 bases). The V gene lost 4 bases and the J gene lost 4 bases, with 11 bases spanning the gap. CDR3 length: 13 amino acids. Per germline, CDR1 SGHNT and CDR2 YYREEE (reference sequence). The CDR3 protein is CASSRGSGETQYF. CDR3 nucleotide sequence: TGTGCCAGCAGCAGGGGATCGGGAGAGACCCAGTACTTC.